A selection of T cell receptor beta chains follows, all from one sample in a study of PD-1 blockade in classical Hodgkin lymphoma. This table comes from immunoSEQ multiplex PCR, and its TCRdb copy is limited to in-frame clones, with some not included. The repertoire holds 11,000 to 15,000 clones, with under 90% as singletons. Sample: peripheral blood mononuclear cells (PBMCs), taken at baseline. These receptors were taken from a human donor with classical Hodgkin lymphoma. Each CDR3 is given with its conserved first and last residue. Each record gives: clone size, V gene, J gene, D gene, CDR3 DNA, CDR3 protein. The D gene is left open where the match is weak. Expanded clones get a size class; other rows say once, few or many, or leave the size out.

abundance: .; v_gene: TRBV5-1; j_gene: TRBJ1-6; d_gene: TRBD1; CDR3nt: TGCGCCAGCAGCTTGGGGGGACAGGGCTCCTATAATTCACCCCTCCACTTT; CDR3aa: CASSLGGQGSYNSPLHF
abundance: .; v_gene: TRBV4-1; j_gene: TRBJ1-6; d_gene: .; CDR3nt: TGCGCCAGCAGCCAAGAGTACAGGGTGGGTTCACCCCTCCACTTT; CDR3aa: CASSQEYRVGSPLHF
abundance: .; v_gene: TRBV7-9; j_gene: TRBJ2-7; d_gene: .; CDR3nt: TGTGCCAGCAGCTTAGCTAGGGAGACCGAGCAGTACTTC; CDR3aa: CASSLARETEQYF
abundance: .; v_gene: TRBV5-8; j_gene: TRBJ2-1; d_gene: TRBD2; CDR3nt: TGTGCCAGCAGCTTGGGGTCCGGTAGCGGGGGGGCCAATGAGCAGTTCTTC; CDR3aa: CASSLGSGSGGANEQFF
abundance: .; v_gene: TRBV5-5; j_gene: TRBJ2-1; d_gene: .; CDR3nt: TGTGCCAGCAGCAAACAGTCAGGGGCGACCTACAATGAGCAGTTCTTC; CDR3aa: CASSKQSGATYNEQFF
abundance: .; v_gene: TRBV27; j_gene: TRBJ1-2; d_gene: .; CDR3nt: TGTGCCAGCAGTTTAGGGGCGAGAGGCTACACCTTC; CDR3aa: CASSLGARGYTF
abundance: .; v_gene: TRBV29-1; j_gene: TRBJ2-3; d_gene: TRBD1; CDR3nt: TGCAGCGCCGGACAGGGGTACACAGATACGCAGTATTTT; CDR3aa: CSAGQGYTDTQYF
abundance: .; v_gene: TRBV28; j_gene: TRBJ2-7; d_gene: TRBD2; CDR3nt: TGTGCCAGCAGCCCATATCGCGGGGGATCTACCTACGAGCAGTACTTC; CDR3aa: CASSPYRGGSTYEQYF
abundance: .; v_gene: TRBV21-1; j_gene: TRBJ2-1; d_gene: .; CDR3nt: TGTGCCAGCAGCAAAGTTGCGCTAGCGGGGGGGCCTTTAAATGAGCAGTTCTTC; CDR3aa: CASSKVALAGGPLNEQFF
abundance: .; v_gene: TRBV7-2; j_gene: TRBJ2-3; d_gene: .; CDR3nt: TGTGCCAGCAGCTCTACGAGGAGGTCTAGCCATGATACGCAGTATTTT; CDR3aa: CASSSTRRSSHDTQYF
abundance: .; v_gene: TRBV10-3; j_gene: TRBJ2-2; d_gene: TRBD2; CDR3nt: TGTGCCATCAATCGGGGTAGCGGGGGGTACGCGAACACCGGGGAGCTGTTTTTT; CDR3aa: CAINRGSGGYANTGELFF
abundance: .; v_gene: TRBV28; j_gene: TRBJ1-5; d_gene: .; CDR3nt: TGTGCCAGCAGCGACGTTCAAGGCAATCAGCCCCAGCATTTT; CDR3aa: CASSDVQGNQPQHF
abundance: .; v_gene: TRBV7-6; j_gene: TRBJ2-7; d_gene: TRBD1; CDR3nt: TGTGCCAGCAGCTTAGAGACAGGGATCGAGCAGTACTTC; CDR3aa: CASSLETGIEQYF
abundance: .; v_gene: TRBV5-5; j_gene: TRBJ1-1; d_gene: .; CDR3nt: TGTGCCAGCAGCTTGGACAGGACGAACACTGAAGCTTTCTTT; CDR3aa: CASSLDRTNTEAFF
abundance: .; v_gene: TRBV9; j_gene: TRBJ2-2; d_gene: .; CDR3nt: TGTGCCAGCAGTTACTTCGGCACCGGGGAGCTGTTTTTT; CDR3aa: CASSYFGTGELFF
abundance: .; v_gene: TRBV12-5; j_gene: TRBJ1-2; d_gene: .; CDR3nt: TGTGCTAGTGGTTTGGGACAGACCTATGTAGGCTACACCTTC; CDR3aa: CASGLGQTYVGYTF
abundance: .; v_gene: TRBV2; j_gene: TRBJ1-2; d_gene: TRBD1; CDR3nt: TGTGCCAGCAGTTCTAGGACAGGGACAAGTGGCTACACCTTC; CDR3aa: CASSSRTGTSGYTF
abundance: .; v_gene: TRBV9; j_gene: TRBJ1-6; d_gene: TRBD1; CDR3nt: TGTGCCAGCAGCAGTCACAGGGGGAATAATTCACCCCTCCACTTT; CDR3aa: CASSSHRGNNSPLHF
abundance: once; v_gene: TRBV7-2; j_gene: TRBJ2-3; d_gene: TRBD2; CDR3nt: TGTGCCAGCAGTCTTAACCTTCTAGCGGGGGGGCAGGGAGATACGCAGTATTTT; CDR3aa: CASSLNLLAGGQGDTQYF
abundance: .; v_gene: TRBV5-1; j_gene: TRBJ2-7; d_gene: .; CDR3nt: TGCGCCAGCAGACGGGGCGGAGGGACAGAAACCTCCTACGAGCAGTACTTC; CDR3aa: CASRRGGGTETSYEQYF
abundance: .; v_gene: TRBV28; j_gene: TRBJ2-7; d_gene: .; CDR3nt: TGTGCCAGCAGTTTAACCATGGTGCTCGACGAGCAGTACTTC; CDR3aa: CASSLTMVLDEQYF
abundance: .; v_gene: TRBV5-1; j_gene: TRBJ1-3; d_gene: .; CDR3nt: TGCGCCAGCAGCTTGGCCGGAAGGACTGGAAACACCATATATTTT; CDR3aa: CASSLAGRTGNTIYF
abundance: .; v_gene: TRBV4-1; j_gene: TRBJ1-1; d_gene: .; CDR3nt: TGCGCCAGCACCCGGCCCGCGACAGTGGTAATGAACACTGAAGCTTTCTTT; CDR3aa: CASTRPATVVMNTEAFF
abundance: .; v_gene: TRBV5-6; j_gene: TRBJ2-7; d_gene: .; CDR3nt: TGTGCCAGCAGCTTCCCCGGATGGAGCTCCTACGAGCAGTACTTC; CDR3aa: CASSFPGWSSYEQYF
abundance: few; v_gene: TRBV4-1; j_gene: TRBJ1-5; d_gene: .; CDR3nt: TGCGCCAGCAGCCAAGTGCGGGATAGCAATCAGCCCCAGCATTTT; CDR3aa: CASSQVRDSNQPQHF
abundance: .; v_gene: TRBV7-9; j_gene: TRBJ2-2; d_gene: TRBD2; CDR3nt: TGTGCCAGCAGCAGTGCGGGGGGACTTTACACCGGGGAGCTGTTTTTT; CDR3aa: CASSSAGGLYTGELFF
abundance: .; v_gene: TRBV9; j_gene: TRBJ2-7; d_gene: .; CDR3nt: TGTGCCAGCAGCGCGGTGGGGCAGTACGAGCAGTACTTC; CDR3aa: CASSAVGQYEQYF
abundance: .; v_gene: TRBV4-3; j_gene: TRBJ1-1; d_gene: TRBD1; CDR3nt: TGCGCCAGCAGCCAAGATCCCCAGGGGGCGAACACTGAAGCTTTCTTT; CDR3aa: CASSQDPQGANTEAFF
abundance: few; v_gene: TRBV2; j_gene: TRBJ1-3; d_gene: .; CDR3nt: TGTGCCAGCAGTGCACAGGGTTCTGGAAACACCATATATTTT; CDR3aa: CASSAQGSGNTIYF
abundance: .; v_gene: TRBV4-1; j_gene: TRBJ1-1; d_gene: .; CDR3nt: TGCGCCAGCAGCCAAGATGCGCCAGGGATCATGAACACTGAAGCTTTCTTT; CDR3aa: CASSQDAPGIMNTEAFF
abundance: .; v_gene: TRBV28; j_gene: TRBJ2-7; d_gene: TRBD2; CDR3nt: TGTGCCATTCTTTCGGCGGGAGCGGGGGGGGACTACGAGCAGTACTTC; CDR3aa: CAILSAGAGGDYEQYF
abundance: .; v_gene: TRBV4-3; j_gene: TRBJ1-1; d_gene: .; CDR3nt: TGCGCCAGCAGCCACAGGGCCCCCACGAACACTGAAGCTTTCTTT; CDR3aa: CASSHRAPTNTEAFF
abundance: .; v_gene: TRBV5-4; j_gene: TRBJ1-2; d_gene: .; CDR3nt: TGTGCCAGCAGCTTTCAGCGACTCGGCTACACCTTC; CDR3aa: CASSFQRLGYTF
abundance: .; v_gene: TRBV7-9; j_gene: TRBJ2-7; d_gene: .; CDR3nt: TGTGCCAGCAGCCAAGACTACCGCGAGCAGTACTTC; CDR3aa: CASSQDYREQYF
abundance: .; v_gene: TRBV9; j_gene: TRBJ2-1; d_gene: TRBD1; CDR3nt: TGTGCCAGCAGCGTAACCCCATTATGGAGTAAACACAGGGGGCCCAGCTCCTACAATGAGCAGTTCTTC; CDR3aa: CASSVTPLWSKHRGPSSYNEQFF
abundance: .; v_gene: TRBV6-6; j_gene: TRBJ2-5; d_gene: .; CDR3nt: TGTGCCAGCAGTTACCTGACAGCCCAAGAGACCCAGTACTTC; CDR3aa: CASSYLTAQETQYF
abundance: .; v_gene: TRBV4-3; j_gene: TRBJ1-4; d_gene: .; CDR3nt: TGCGCCAGCAGCCCGATTCTCAGGGGTGGCACTAATGAAAAACTGTTTTTT; CDR3aa: CASSPILRGGTNEKLFF
abundance: once; v_gene: TRBV5-1; j_gene: TRBJ2-4; d_gene: .; CDR3nt: TGCGCCAGCAGCTTGGCAAGGGGAGAGCAAAACATTCAGTACTTC; CDR3aa: CASSLARGEQNIQYF
abundance: .; v_gene: TRBV5-1; j_gene: TRBJ2-5; d_gene: .; CDR3nt: TGCGCCAGCAGCTTGGCGGCAGCTAAAGAGACCCAGTACTTC; CDR3aa: CASSLAAAKETQYF
abundance: .; v_gene: TRBV12-5; j_gene: TRBJ2-1; d_gene: TRBD1; CDR3nt: TGTGCTAGTGGAAGACAGGGCAATGAGCAGTTCTTC; CDR3aa: CASGRQGNEQFF
abundance: .; v_gene: TRBV4-3; j_gene: TRBJ1-3; d_gene: TRBD1; CDR3nt: TGCGCCAGCAGCCAAGGTCAGGGGGCTGGAAACACCATATATTTT; CDR3aa: CASSQGQGAGNTIYF
abundance: .; v_gene: TRBV25-1; j_gene: TRBJ2-1; d_gene: TRBD1; CDR3nt: TGTGCCAGCAGCCCCGGGACAGCTTCCTACAATGAGCAGTTCTTC; CDR3aa: CASSPGTASYNEQFF
abundance: .; v_gene: TRBV12-5; j_gene: TRBJ2-7; d_gene: TRBD1; CDR3nt: TGTGCTAGTGGTTTGACAGGGGCCGAGCAGTACTTC; CDR3aa: CASGLTGAEQYF
abundance: .; v_gene: TRBV7-9; j_gene: TRBJ2-5; d_gene: .; CDR3nt: TGTGCCAGCAGCTTAGCGGGCGAGACCCAGTACTTC; CDR3aa: CASSLAGETQYF
abundance: .; v_gene: TRBV6-6; j_gene: TRBJ1-1; d_gene: .; CDR3nt: TGTGCCAGCAGCCGGGACACTGAAGCTTTCTTT; CDR3aa: CASSRDTEAFF
abundance: .; v_gene: TRBV2; j_gene: TRBJ1-2; d_gene: .; CDR3nt: TGTGCCAGCAGTACGGCGGGTGACTATGGCTACACCTTC; CDR3aa: CASSTAGDYGYTF
abundance: .; v_gene: TRBV2; j_gene: TRBJ1-2; d_gene: TRBD1; CDR3nt: TGTGCCAGCAGTACGGACAGGACTAACTATGGCTACACCTTC; CDR3aa: CASSTDRTNYGYTF
abundance: .; v_gene: TRBV2; j_gene: TRBJ2-7; d_gene: TRBD1; CDR3nt: TGTGCCAGCAGTGAATGGGCAGGGGGTTGGTACGAGCAGTACTTC; CDR3aa: CASSEWAGGWYEQYF
abundance: .; v_gene: TRBV9; j_gene: TRBJ1-1; d_gene: TRBD1; CDR3nt: TGTGCCAGCAGCGCGACAGGGCGGACTGAAGCTTTCTTT; CDR3aa: CASSATGRTEAFF
abundance: .; v_gene: TRBV4-1; j_gene: TRBJ2-1; d_gene: TRBD1; CDR3nt: TGCGCCAGCAGCCGAGGGACAGGGAGCTCCTACAATGAGCAGTTCTTC; CDR3aa: CASSRGTGSSYNEQFF
abundance: once; v_gene: TRBV14; j_gene: TRBJ1-4; d_gene: .; CDR3nt: TGTGCCAGCAGCGACCAGTGGGGGGAAGAACTGTTTTTT; CDR3aa: CASSDQWGEELFF
abundance: .; v_gene: TRBV7-8; j_gene: TRBJ2-4; d_gene: .; CDR3nt: TGTGCCAGCAGCTTGGGAAAGGTCGGCATTCAGTACTTC; CDR3aa: CASSLGKVGIQYF
abundance: .; v_gene: TRBV5-1; j_gene: TRBJ2-5; d_gene: .; CDR3nt: TGCGCCAGCAGCTTGAGGGTCACGAACCAAGAGACCCAGTACTTC; CDR3aa: CASSLRVTNQETQYF
abundance: .; v_gene: TRBV7-3; j_gene: TRBJ1-6; d_gene: TRBD1; CDR3nt: TGTGCCAGCAGCCAGACAGGGGGCGATTCCCCCCTCCACTTT; CDR3aa: CASSQTGGDSPLHF